Listed below are T cell receptor beta chains from one sample, sequenced in a study of shared clonotypes between healthy human individuals. TCRdb keeps only in-frame clones here, not all; method: immunoSEQ multiplex PCR. Found here are 2 million to 2.5 million clones, just under 95% of them singletons; the top ten hold around 0.4%. Sequences were obtained from naive CD4+ T cells from PBMCs. The source of these receptors is a young man in good health. Some clones in this sample may be carry-over from other donors' samples. Both conserved end residues are part of each CDR3. D genes are given only for firm matches. Size is omitted from some rows. Given values are once, few, many or a class for expanded clones.

CDR3 length: 16
clone size: .
D gene: .
V gene: TRBV11-3
J gene: TRBJ1-1
CDR3 protein: CASSSSYKGGNTEAFF
CDR3 DNA: TGTGCCAGCAGCTCTTCGTACAAGGGAGGAAACACTGAAGCTTTCTTT

CDR3 length: 14
clone size: .
D gene: .
V gene: TRBV2
J gene: TRBJ2-5
CDR3 protein: CASSVGGVQETQYF
CDR3 DNA: TGTGCCAGCAGTGTAGGAGGGGTCCAAGAGACCCAGTACTTC

CDR3 length: 14
clone size: .
D gene: .
V gene: TRBV18
J gene: TRBJ1-6
CDR3 protein: CASSPNPWDSPLHF
CDR3 DNA: TGTGCCAGCTCACCGAACCCCTGGGATTCACCCCTCCACTTT

CDR3 length: 14
clone size: .
D gene: .
V gene: TRBV28
J gene: TRBJ1-2
CDR3 protein: CASCQKPLLYGYTF
CDR3 DNA: TGTGCCAGCTGCCAAAAACCGCTACTCTATGGCTACACCTTC

CDR3 length: 13
clone size: .
D gene: .
V gene: TRBV6-6
J gene: TRBJ1-5
CDR3 protein: CASCDRSNQPQHF
CDR3 DNA: TGTGCCAGCTGTGACAGGAGCAATCAGCCCCAGCATTTT

CDR3 length: 16
clone size: once
D gene: .
V gene: TRBV11-2
J gene: TRBJ1-4
CDR3 protein: CASSLEPGRPNEKLFF
CDR3 DNA: TGTGCCAGCAGCTTAGAACCGGGGCGCCCCAATGAAAAACTGTTTTTT

CDR3 length: 17
clone size: .
D gene: TRBD2
V gene: TRBV5-5
J gene: TRBJ2-3
CDR3 protein: CASSFDPAGGVTDTQYF
CDR3 DNA: TGTGCCAGCAGCTTCGACCCAGCGGGAGGAGTCACAGATACGCAGTATTTT

CDR3 length: 15
clone size: .
D gene: .
V gene: TRBV7-2
J gene: TRBJ1-3
CDR3 protein: CASSLGGLSGNTIYF
CDR3 DNA: TGTGCCAGCAGCTTAGGAGGGTTATCTGGAAACACCATATATTTT

CDR3 length: 13
clone size: .
D gene: .
V gene: TRBV15
J gene: TRBJ2-5
CDR3 protein: CATSGSNQETQYF
CDR3 DNA: TGTGCCACCAGCGGGAGTAACCAAGAGACCCAGTACTTC

CDR3 length: 16
clone size: .
D gene: .
V gene: TRBV7-3
J gene: TRBJ2-5
CDR3 protein: CASSLGRQGPGETQYF
CDR3 DNA: TGTGCCAGCAGCTTAGGAAGGCAGGGGCCCGGGGAGACCCAGTACTTC

CDR3 length: 15
clone size: .
D gene: TRBD1
V gene: TRBV7-8
J gene: TRBJ1-6
CDR3 protein: CASSYLTGVNSPLHF
CDR3 DNA: TGTGCCAGCAGCTACCTGACAGGGGTTAATTCACCCCTCCACTTT

CDR3 length: 16
clone size: .
D gene: .
V gene: TRBV5-1
J gene: TRBJ2-2
CDR3 protein: CASSLSTGANTGELFF
CDR3 DNA: TGCGCCAGCAGCTTATCGACAGGAGCGAACACCGGGGAGCTGTTTTTT

CDR3 length: 15
clone size: .
D gene: TRBD2
V gene: TRBV2
J gene: TRBJ2-5
CDR3 protein: CASSEIGGRGETQYF
CDR3 DNA: TGTGCCAGCAGTGAAATTGGAGGGCGGGGGGAGACCCAGTACTTC

CDR3 length: 15
clone size: .
D gene: TRBD1
V gene: TRBV18
J gene: TRBJ2-1
CDR3 protein: CASSPFGSGGNEQFF
CDR3 DNA: TGTGCCAGCTCACCATTTGGGTCAGGGGGCAATGAGCAGTTCTTC

CDR3 length: 17
clone size: .
D gene: .
V gene: TRBV28
J gene: TRBJ1-5
CDR3 protein: CASSTRTNGEGGQPQHF
CDR3 DNA: TGTGCCAGCAGTACCCGGACTAACGGGGAGGGCGGTCAGCCCCAGCATTTT

CDR3 length: 11
clone size: few
D gene: TRBD1
V gene: TRBV20-1
J gene: TRBJ1-4
CDR3 protein: CSARGQGKLFF
CDR3 DNA: TGCAGTGCTAGGGGACAGGGAAAACTGTTTTTT

CDR3 length: 14
clone size: .
D gene: TRBD2
V gene: TRBV5-4
J gene: TRBJ2-7
CDR3 protein: CASSLSSGTYEQYF
CDR3 DNA: TGTGCCAGCAGCTTGAGTAGCGGGACCTACGAGCAGTACTTC

CDR3 length: 14
clone size: once
D gene: TRBD1
V gene: TRBV14
J gene: TRBJ2-3
CDR3 protein: CASSQGQGTDTQYF
CDR3 DNA: TGTGCCAGCAGCCAAGGACAGGGTACAGATACGCAGTATTTT

CDR3 length: 10
clone size: few
D gene: .
V gene: TRBV28
J gene: TRBJ2-3
CDR3 protein: CASSFSTQYF
CDR3 DNA: TGTGCCAGCAGCTTCTCTACGCAGTATTTT

CDR3 length: 11
clone size: .
D gene: .
V gene: TRBV10-3
J gene: TRBJ2-5
CDR3 protein: CAIRTSETQYF
CDR3 DNA: TGTGCCATCAGGACTTCAGAGACCCAGTACTTC

CDR3 length: 19
clone size: .
D gene: TRBD1
V gene: TRBV5-6
J gene: TRBJ2-6
CDR3 protein: CASSRLRDSFSSGANVLTF
CDR3 DNA: TGTGCCAGCAGCCGCCTTCGGGACAGTTTCAGTTCTGGGGCCAACGTCCTGACTTTC

CDR3 length: 17
clone size: .
D gene: TRBD1
V gene: TRBV15
J gene: TRBJ2-2
CDR3 protein: CATSRAQGQARPGELFF
CDR3 DNA: TGTGCCACCAGCAGAGCCCAGGGACAGGCCAGGCCCGGGGAGCTGTTTTTT

CDR3 length: 17
clone size: .
D gene: .
V gene: TRBV15
J gene: TRBJ2-6
CDR3 protein: CATSREVRTSGANVLTF
CDR3 DNA: TGTGCCACCAGCAGAGAAGTAAGAACCTCTGGGGCCAACGTCCTGACTTTC

CDR3 length: 13
clone size: .
D gene: TRBD1
V gene: TRBV5-4
J gene: TRBJ1-1
CDR3 protein: CASSKTRDSEAFF
CDR3 DNA: TGTGCCAGCAGCAAAACCCGGGACAGTGAAGCTTTCTTT

CDR3 length: 15
clone size: .
D gene: .
V gene: TRBV7-9
J gene: TRBJ2-1
CDR3 protein: CASSPGVAPGNEQFF
CDR3 DNA: TGTGCCAGCAGCCCGGGGGTCGCGCCGGGGAATGAGCAGTTCTTC

CDR3 length: 14
clone size: .
D gene: .
V gene: TRBV29-1
J gene: TRBJ2-5
CDR3 protein: CSVGNTGREETQYF
CDR3 DNA: TGCAGCGTTGGAAACACTGGGAGAGAAGAGACCCAGTACTTC

CDR3 length: 15
clone size: once
D gene: TRBD1
V gene: TRBV28
J gene: TRBJ2-7
CDR3 protein: CASSLYRGRAYEQYF
CDR3 DNA: TGTGCCAGCAGTCTTTACAGGGGGCGCGCCTACGAGCAGTACTTC

CDR3 length: 12
clone size: .
D gene: .
V gene: TRBV5-1
J gene: TRBJ2-1
CDR3 protein: CASSLSYNEQFF
CDR3 DNA: TGCGCCAGCAGCTTGTCTTACAATGAGCAGTTCTTC

CDR3 length: 16
clone size: .
D gene: .
V gene: TRBV4-3
J gene: TRBJ1-3
CDR3 protein: CASSQDSRAGGNTIYF
CDR3 DNA: TGCGCCAGCAGCCAAGATTCCCGGGCAGGTGGAAACACCATATATTTT

CDR3 length: 14
clone size: .
D gene: .
V gene: TRBV9
J gene: TRBJ2-4
CDR3 protein: CASSPNFHRDIQYF
CDR3 DNA: TGTGCCAGCAGCCCCAATTTCCATAGGGACATTCAGTACTTC

CDR3 length: 17
clone size: once
D gene: .
V gene: TRBV21-1
J gene: TRBJ1-4
CDR3 protein: CASSKVGRELRGEKLFF
CDR3 DNA: TGTGCCAGCAGCAAGGTGGGCAGGGAACTCAGAGGCGAAAAACTGTTTTTT

CDR3 length: 19
clone size: .
D gene: TRBD1
V gene: TRBV5-1
J gene: TRBJ2-4
CDR3 protein: CASSLEVGTDPLAKNIQYF
CDR3 DNA: TGCGCCAGCAGCTTGGAGGTGGGGACAGATCCTCTAGCCAAAAACATTCAGTACTTC

CDR3 length: 16
clone size: .
D gene: TRBD1
V gene: TRBV28
J gene: TRBJ1-5
CDR3 protein: CASRTLGQGLNQPQHF
CDR3 DNA: TGTGCCAGCAGGACCCTGGGACAGGGGTTAAATCAGCCCCAGCATTTT

CDR3 length: 14
clone size: .
D gene: .
V gene: TRBV2
J gene: TRBJ1-2
CDR3 protein: CASSDYVPGYGYTF
CDR3 DNA: TGTGCCAGCAGTGACTACGTTCCGGGCTATGGCTACACCTTC

CDR3 length: 18
clone size: .
D gene: TRBD2
V gene: TRBV5-6
J gene: TRBJ2-2
CDR3 protein: CASSPLAGGPGVAGELFF
CDR3 DNA: TGTGCCAGCAGCCCGCTAGCGGGAGGGCCAGGGGTCGCCGGGGAGCTGTTTTTT

CDR3 length: 17
clone size: .
D gene: TRBD2
V gene: TRBV9
J gene: TRBJ2-3
CDR3 protein: CASSDRGRGAGTDTQYF
CDR3 DNA: TGTGCCAGCAGCGACCGCGGGAGAGGTGCGGGCACAGATACGCAGTATTTT

CDR3 length: 14
clone size: .
D gene: .
V gene: TRBV6-5
J gene: TRBJ1-1
CDR3 protein: CASSEEWMNTEAFF
CDR3 DNA: TGTGCCAGCAGCGAAGAATGGATGAACACTGAAGCTTTCTTT

CDR3 length: 15
clone size: few
D gene: TRBD1
V gene: TRBV28
J gene: TRBJ1-1
CDR3 protein: CASSHAGQRNTEAFF
CDR3 DNA: TGTGCCAGCAGTCATGCGGGACAGAGAAACACTGAAGCTTTCTTT

CDR3 length: 14
clone size: .
D gene: .
V gene: TRBV7-6
J gene: TRBJ1-2
CDR3 protein: CASSLNKRAISVTF
CDR3 DNA: TGTGCCAGCAGCCTAAACAAAAGGGCGATTAGTGTCACCTTC

CDR3 length: 16
clone size: once
D gene: .
V gene: TRBV2
J gene: TRBJ2-6
CDR3 protein: CASSGDILAGANVLTF
CDR3 DNA: TGTGCCAGCAGTGGGGACATCCTCGCTGGGGCCAACGTCCTGACTTTC

CDR3 length: 13
clone size: .
D gene: .
V gene: TRBV5-1
J gene: TRBJ1-1
CDR3 protein: CASSLVRDTEAFF
CDR3 DNA: TGCGCCAGCAGCTTGGTCAGGGACACTGAAGCTTTCTTT

CDR3 length: 14
clone size: .
D gene: .
V gene: TRBV5-1
J gene: TRBJ2-5
CDR3 protein: CASSRNQGTETQYF
CDR3 DNA: TGCGCCAGCAGTCGGAACCAAGGGACGGAGACCCAGTACTTC

CDR3 length: 11
clone size: once
D gene: .
V gene: TRBV20-1
J gene: TRBJ2-1
CDR3 protein: CSASLYNEQFF
CDR3 DNA: TGCAGTGCTAGTTTGTACAATGAGCAGTTCTTC

CDR3 length: 16
clone size: .
D gene: TRBD2
V gene: TRBV4-1
J gene: TRBJ2-7
CDR3 protein: CASSQDRGGRARQQYF
CDR3 DNA: TGCGCCAGCAGCCAAGATCGGGGGGGCCGAGCGCGGCAGCAGTACTTC

CDR3 length: 13
clone size: .
D gene: .
V gene: TRBV28
J gene: TRBJ1-3
CDR3 protein: CASSGAQGNTIYF
CDR3 DNA: TGTGCCAGCAGTGGGGCGCAAGGAAACACCATATATTTT

CDR3 length: 16
clone size: .
D gene: TRBD2
V gene: TRBV7-9
J gene: TRBJ2-3
CDR3 protein: CASSRGLPVYTDTQYF
CDR3 DNA: TGTGCCAGCAGCCGGGGACTACCCGTTTACACAGATACGCAGTATTTT

CDR3 length: 17
clone size: once
D gene: TRBD2
V gene: TRBV13
J gene: TRBJ2-3
CDR3 protein: CASSSAGTSPSTDTQYF
CDR3 DNA: TGTGCCAGCAGCTCCGCCGGGACTAGCCCTAGCACAGATACGCAGTATTTT

CDR3 length: 20
clone size: .
D gene: TRBD2
V gene: TRBV28
J gene: TRBJ2-7
CDR3 protein: CASIPGGASGSFGLSTEQYF
CDR3 DNA: TGTGCCAGCATCCCGGGGGGGGCTAGCGGGAGTTTTGGGCTATCGACCGAGCAGTACTTC